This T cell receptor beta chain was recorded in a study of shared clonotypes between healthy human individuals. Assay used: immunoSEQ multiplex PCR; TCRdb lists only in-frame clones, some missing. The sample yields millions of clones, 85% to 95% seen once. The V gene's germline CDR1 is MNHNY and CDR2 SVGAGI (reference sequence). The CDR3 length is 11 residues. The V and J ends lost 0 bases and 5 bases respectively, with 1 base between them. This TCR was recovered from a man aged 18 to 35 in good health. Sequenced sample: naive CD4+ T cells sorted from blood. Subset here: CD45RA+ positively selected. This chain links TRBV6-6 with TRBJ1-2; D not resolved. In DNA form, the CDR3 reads TGTGCCAGCAGTTACTCTTATGGCTACACCTTC. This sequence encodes CASSYSYGYTF.